The 21 T cell receptor beta chains presented below share a single source sample, sequenced in a study of T cell changes during pregnancy in multiple sclerosis. The assay was immunoSEQ multiplex PCR, and TCRdb's table has in-frame clones only and misses some. This repertoire shows about 40,000 clones, about 87% found once; its top ten account for approximately 0.6%. The sequences come from CD4+ T cells from peripheral blood mononuclear cells, collected before pregnancy. All receptors derive from a female donor with multiple sclerosis, enrolled in a pregnancy study.

The genes are TRBV5-1 and TRBJ1-2, with a possible D match to TRBD1 (5 bases). This CDR3 has 14 residues. Trimming left V 3 bases short and J 5 bases short, with 14 bases between. From germline, CDR1 is SGHRS and CDR2 YFSETQ. CDR3 sequence reads: CASSSEPGVYGYTF. The CDR3 nucleotides read TGCGCCAGCAGCTCAGAGCCGGGGGTATATGGCTACACCTTC.

This clone was seen a handful of times. The chain joins TRBV7-2 to TRBJ2-1; 9 positions agree with TRBD2. From germline, CDR1 is SGHTA and CDR2 FQGNSA. Trimming removed 0 bases from V and 3 bases from J; junction bases left unmatched: 9. The CDR3 has 18 amino acids. CDR3 coding DNA: TGTGCCAGCAGCTTAGCGAGTGGAGCGGGGGGCCGCTACAATGAGCAGTTCTTC. This codes for CASSLASGAGGRYNEQFF.

The chain couples TRBV10-3 to TRBJ2-7; D is unresolved. Germline V gene data show CDR1 as ENHRY and CDR2 as SYGVKD. The V gene lost 10 bases and the J gene lost 0 bases, with 13 bases spanning the gap. This CDR3 spans 13 amino acids. CDR3 residues: CATSGESSYEQYF. DNA of the CDR3: TGTGCCACCTCAGGCGAGAGCTCCTACGAGCAGTACTTC.

The chain uses TRBV7-9 and TRBJ2-1, with 9 bases lining up with TRBD1. This CDR3 is built from 19 residues. After removal of 6 bases from V and 7 bases from J, the junction contained 22 bases not matched to a gene. In germline, CDR1 is SEHNR, CDR2 FQNEAQ (reference sequence). This CDR3 is CASSPDLGHTGGERNEQFF. The CDR3 nucleotides read TGTGCCAGCAGTCCCGATTTGGGTCATACAGGGGGCGAAAGGAATGAGCAGTTCTTC.

The chain employs TRBV7-3 and TRBJ2-3; TRBD1 matches at 8 bases. CDR1 is SGHTA and CDR2 is FQGTGA in the germline V gene. Unmatched junction bases numbered 6, after V lost 5 bases and J lost 8 bases. The CDR3 spans 13 residues. DNA of the CDR3: TGTGCCAGCAGCCTCTCGGACAGGGCTACGCAGTATTTT. It is translated as CASSLSDRATQYF.

Only one count was recorded for this clone. The chain joins TRBV10-3 to TRBJ2-3, with 14 bases aligning to TRBD2. V shed 3 bases, J shed 2 bases, and the junction held 4 bases outside the gene matches. This CDR3 is built from 17 residues. Per germline, CDR1 ENHRY and CDR2 SYGVKD. The CDR3 DNA reads TGTGCCATCAGTGACGGACTAGCGGGGGGCCCCACAGATACGCAGTATTTT. Protein product: CAISDGLAGGPTDTQYF.

This chain links TRBV11-1 with TRBJ2-7, with D tentatively TRBD1 (8 bases). The CDR3 loop spans 17 amino acids. Trimming removed 5 bases at V and 9 bases at J, with 29 bases between. Germline V gene sequence: CDR1 SGHAT, CDR2 FQDESV (reference sequence). CDR3 protein: CASSPGPDRGRQRGQYF. CDR3 nucleotides: TGTGCCAGCAGCCCAGGACCCGACAGGGGTCGCCAGCGGGGGCAGTACTTC.

This chain uses TRBV7-9 with TRBJ1-1, with D tentatively TRBD1 (5 bases). Looked up from germline, CDR1 is SEHNR and CDR2 is FQNEAQ (reference sequence). This CDR3 has 14 amino acids. V was shortened by 5 bases and J by 4 bases, with 14 bases between the two germline ends. The CDR3 spells CASSDPGGGTEAFF. CDR3 DNA: TGTGCCAGCAGCGACCCGGGGGGAGGCACTGAAGCTTTCTTT.

V is TRBV18 and J is TRBJ2-2; tentative D call: TRBD2 (5 bases). The CDR3 contains 14 residues. Trimming pared 4 bases from V and 1 base from J, leaving 7 bases between. The germline CDR1 and CDR2 sequences are KGHSH and LQKENI. The CDR3 sequence: CASSRLQNTGELFF. Written as DNA, the CDR3 is TGTGCCAGCTCACGACTACAGAACACCGGGGAGCTGTTTTTT.

The genes are TRBV19 and TRBJ1-1; 7 bases line up with TRBD1. CDR1 LNHDA and CDR2 SQIVND come from the germline V gene (reference sequence). The CDR3 is 15 residues long. Trimming at V came to 1 base and at J to 2 bases, leaving 4 bases not matched to a gene. The CDR3 loop reads CASSIAGTANTEAFF. For the CDR3, the DNA is TGTGCCAGTAGTATAGCAGGGACAGCCAACACTGAAGCTTTCTTT.

The rearrangement uses TRBV7-9 and TRBJ2-1; TRBD2 agrees at 9 bases. The CDR3 covers 15 residues. The germline gives CDR1 SEHNR, CDR2 FQNEAQ (reference sequence). V was pared by 2 bases and J by 4 bases, with 3 bases of the junction left unmatched. The CDR3 sequence is CASSLRRGGYNEQFF. The CDR3 DNA sequence: TGTGCCAGCAGCTTAAGGCGGGGGGGATACAATGAGCAGTTCTTC.

This rearrangement joins TRBV7-9 to TRBJ2-6; no reliable D call. The CDR3 has 13 amino acids. The V gene lost 4 bases and the J gene lost 4 bases, with 5 bases spanning the gap. In germline, CDR1 is SEHNR, CDR2 FQNEAQ (reference sequence). CDR3 nucleotides: TGTGCCAGCAGCTCTGTCGGGGCCAACGTCCTGACTTTC. Its translation is CASSSVGANVLTF.

This sequence joins TRBV7-6 and TRBJ2-2, with D unclear. The CDR3 spans 12 residues. V lost 3 bases, J lost 6 bases, and 5 bases lay in between. Germline V gene data show CDR1 as SGHVS and CDR2 as FNYEAQ. The CDR3 loop reads CASSFAAGELFF. The CDR3 nucleotides read TGTGCCAGCAGCTTTGCGGCCGGGGAGCTGTTTTTT.

The CDR3 DNA follows: TGTGCCAGCCACCCTAGGGGGAGATACACCGGGGAGCTGTTTTTT. Translating it yields CASHPRGRYTGELFF. The chain recombines TRBV6-1 with TRBJ2-2, with D possibly being TRBD1 (6 bases). V was shortened by 8 bases and J by 3 bases, with 16 bases between the two germline ends. CDR3 length: 15 residues. Germline CDR1 is MNHNS and CDR2 is SASEGT.

This clone has only one observation. The gene calls are TRBV28 and TRBJ1-5; D remains ambiguous. Germline CDR1 is MDHEN and CDR2 is SYDVKM. Deletions cut 2 bases from V and 2 bases from J, with 10 bases between. CDR3 length: 15 amino acids. CDR3 sequence: CASSLGRLGNQPQHF. CDR3 nucleotide sequence: TGTGCCAGCAGTTTAGGCAGGTTGGGCAATCAGCCCCAGCATTTT.

The rearrangement links TRBV7-3 to TRBJ2-7; D is ambiguous. CDR3 length: 14 residues. V was shortened by 5 bases and J by 0 bases, with 11 bases between the two germline ends. Germline CDR1 and CDR2: SGHTA and FQGTGA. The CDR3 sequence: CASSPTWSSYEQYF. The CDR3 DNA sequence: TGTGCCAGCAGCCCGACTTGGAGCTCCTACGAGCAGTACTTC.

The chain uses TRBV18 and TRBJ2-1, with D unclear. From germline, CDR1 is KGHSH and CDR2 LQKENI. The CDR3 runs 15 residues. V was clipped by 4 bases and J by 4 bases, with 14 bases between them. The CDR3 DNA is TGTGCCAGCTCACAATTTGCACAGATTTACAATGAGCAGTTCTTC. Translated: CASSQFAQIYNEQFF. Filled out from reference TRBV18 and TRBJ2-1, the complete variable domain reads NAGVMQNPRHLVRRRGQEARLRCSPMKGHSHVYWYRQLPEEGLKFMVYLQKENIIDESGMPKERFSAEFPKEGPSILRIQQVVRGDSAAYFCASSQFAQIYNEQFFGPGTRLTVL.

This chain connects TRBV4-1 to TRBJ2-5; D is undetermined. Between the trimmed V and J ends, which lost 2 bases and 5 bases, there was a span of 9 bases. Germline V lookup: CDR1 MGHRA, CDR2 YSYEKL. The CDR3 totals 13 residues. The CDR3 is CASSQWVGETQYF. The CDR3, as DNA: TGCGCCAGCAGCCAATGGGTCGGGGAGACCCAGTACTTC.

The chain joins TRBV19 to TRBJ2-2; the D is unclear. Germline V gene sequence: CDR1 LNHDA, CDR2 SQIVND (reference sequence). The V end lost 8 bases, the J end lost 2 bases, and 12 bases lay between the germline ends. There are 14 residues in the CDR3. This CDR3 is CASAVQTNTGELFF. In DNA form, the CDR3 reads TGTGCCAGTGCCGTACAGACCAACACCGGGGAGCTGTTTTTT.

The rearrangement uses TRBV5-6 and TRBJ1-1, with D possibly being TRBD1 (5 bases). Per germline, CDR1 SGHDT and CDR2 YYEEEE. The CDR3 covers 15 residues. V gave up 2 bases and J gave up 0 bases, with 11 bases separating them. CDR3 protein: CASSFYRFMNTEAFF. CDR3 in DNA: TGTGCCAGCAGCTTTTACAGGTTTATGAACACTGAAGCTTTCTTT.

The table lists this clone with a count of one. V and J are TRBV11-2 and TRBJ1-2, with TRBD1 matching over 7 bases. This CDR3 spans 14 amino acids. In germline, CDR1 is SGHAT, CDR2 FQNNGV. The V gene end was trimmed by 1 base and the J gene end by 4 bases; junction bases not matched to a gene: 3. In DNA form, the CDR3 reads TGTGCCAGCAGCTTAGGCAGGGGGGTCTATGGCTACACCTTC. Its translation is CASSLGRGVYGYTF.